The 9 T cell receptor beta chains below all came from one sample that was sequenced in a study of blood T cells in healthy people across ages. Alongside a J-beta primer mix, a sample-barcoded 5' primer served in a second PCR lasting about 6 to 12 cycles. TCRdb ran MiXCR on the 5' RACE reads and lists one entry per CDR3 protein. The sample has some 900,000 distinct CDR3 sequences; around 49% are singletons. Sequencing used blood. Receptors originate from a man younger than 45 in good health.

The chain links TRBV2 to TRBJ1-2, with a tentative D call TRBD1 (6 bases). Per the germline V gene, CDR1 is SNHLY and CDR2 is FYNNEI. The germline V and J ends were trimmed by 4 bases and 8 bases, with 11 bases remaining between them. The CDR3 has 12 amino acids. CDR3 DNA sequence: TGTGCCAGCAGTGCAGGGGTTGAAGGCTACACCTTC. Protein sequence: CASSAGVEGYTF. The whole variable domain, filled in from reference TRBV2 and TRBJ1-2, reads EPEVTQTPSHQVTQMGQEVILRCVPISNHLYFYWYRQILGQKVEFLVSFYNNEISEKSEIFDDQFSVERPDGSNFTLKIRSTKLEDSAMYFCASSAGVEGYTFGSGTRLTVV.

The J gene is TRBJ2-3, the V gene TRBV4-1, with 9 bases matching TRBD2. The V and J ends lost 0 bases and 7 bases, in that order; junction bases with no gene match: 14. The germline gives CDR1 MGHRA, CDR2 YSYEKL. The CDR3 totals 18 residues. The CDR3 nucleotides read TGCGCCAGCAGCCAAGAAGGATGGAGCGGGGGGACCGGAAATACGCAGTATTTT. Protein: CASSQEGWSGGTGNTQYF.

The chain has TRBV10-3 and TRBJ1-4; D perhaps matches TRBD1 (5 bases). V was clipped by 5 bases and J by 12 bases, with 13 bases between them. The CDR3 runs to 12 residues. CDR1 and CDR2 (germline): ENHRY, SYGVKD. The CDR3 spells CAISPGTGELFF. CDR3 nucleotide sequence: TGTGCCATCAGTCCCGGGACTGGTGAACTGTTTTTT.

The CDR3 DNA sequence: TGTGCCAGCAGCTTAGAAGGGCAGGGGGCGGAAAAACTGTTTTTT. It specifies CASSLEGQGAEKLFF. This chain joins TRBV7-2 and TRBJ1-4, with 8 bases lining up with TRBD1. The germline V gene encodes CDR1 SGHTA and CDR2 FQGNSA. V gave up 1 base and J gave up 8 bases; unmatched junction bases: 6. The CDR3 loop spans 15 amino acids.

The chain carries TRBV11-3 and TRBJ1-1; D is uncertain. Deletions cut 0 bases from V and 8 bases from J, with 13 bases between. CDR1 is SGHNT, CDR2 YENEEA, per germline. This CDR3 contains 14 residues. CDR3 region: CASSLDLQASEAFF. In DNA form, the CDR3 reads TGTGCCAGCAGCTTAGATCTCCAAGCCTCCGAAGCTTTCTTT.

The CDR3 bases are TGTGCCAGCAGCTTCGGGACAGGAAGTAATTCACCCCTCCACTTT. It specifies CASSFGTGSNSPLHF. This rearrangement joins TRBV7-2 to TRBJ1-6, with 8 bases fitting TRBD1. The V and J ends lost 3 bases and 6 bases, in that order; junction bases with no gene match: 4. Germline CDR1 SGHTA, CDR2 FQGNSA. The CDR3 totals 15 residues. Combining the CDR3 with reference TRBV7-2 and TRBJ1-6 gives the whole variable domain GAGVSQSPSNKVTEKGKDVELRCDPISGHTALYWYRQSLGQGLEFLIYFQGNSAPDKSGLPSDRFSAERTGGSVSTLTIQRTQQEDSAVYLCASSFGTGSNSPLHFGNGTRLTVT.

This clonotype was seen ten or more times. The rearrangement joins TRBV5-1 to TRBJ2-5; D gene unclear. CDR3 length: 13 residues. Germline values: CDR1 SGHRS, CDR2 YFSETQ. V gave up 4 bases and J gave up 1 base, with 8 bases separating them. The CDR3, as DNA: TGCGCCAGCAGCGAAGGGTCCCAAGAGACCCAGTACTTC. This sequence encodes CASSEGSQETQYF.

The CDR3 DNA reads as TGTGCCAGCAGTGTAGAGGCGACCTACAATGAGCAGTTCTTC. This translates into CASSVEATYNEQFF. V and J are TRBV27 and TRBJ2-1; no reliable D call. Trimming cost V 5 bases and J 2 bases, with 10 bases left between them. The V gene's germline CDR1 is MNHEY and CDR2 SMNVEV (reference sequence). The CDR3 sequence is 14 residues long.

This rearrangement joins TRBV5-1 to TRBJ2-1; 11 nucleotides align to TRBD2. The germline CDR1 and CDR2 sequences are SGHRS and YFSETQ. V was clipped by 0 bases and J by 3 bases; unmatched bases: 5. The CDR3 totals 17 residues. The CDR3 nucleotides read TGCGCCAGCAGCTTGGCTAGCGGGGGGCCCCACTACAATGAGCAGTTCTTC. It is translated as CASSLASGGPHYNEQFF.